These 30 T cell receptor beta chains originate from one sample sequenced in a study of blood T cell repertoires in COVID-19. Repertoires were generated with immunoSEQ multiplex PCR, while TCRdb's copy carries only in-frame clones and drops some. Among a few hundred thousand clones listed, roughly 90% were seen once. The sequenced sample consisted of peripheral blood. The receptor source for this set is a woman aged 60-75 years with acute or convalescent COVID-19.

The chain joins TRBV9 to TRBJ1-5; 10 bases map to TRBD1. CDR1 and CDR2 from the germline V gene are SGDLS and YYNGEE. The CDR3 extends over 16 amino acids. The V segment lost 4 bases and the J segment 8 bases; nucleotides outside the gene matches: 12. The CDR3 sequence is CASSPGWTGGIKPQHF. CDR3 DNA: TGTGCCAGCAGCCCAGGGTGGACAGGGGGGATCAAGCCCCAGCATTTT.

CDR3 region: CASTRILGGYGYTF. The CDR3 DNA is TGTGCCAGCACCCGAATCCTCGGCGGCTATGGCTACACCTTC. The chain is built from TRBV6-5 and TRBJ1-2; D gene uncertain. Per germline, CDR1 MNHEY and CDR2 SVGAGI. This CDR3 spans 14 amino acids. The ends were cut back, 7 bases at V and 4 bases at J, with 16 bases in the middle.

The chain uses TRBV6-5 and TRBJ1-6; D is possibly TRBD1 (5 bases). This CDR3 spans 15 amino acids. Trimming took 6 bases from V and 13 from J, leaving 22 bases between them. Germline CDR1 MNHEY, CDR2 SVGAGI. This chain's CDR3 is CASSPTPGLGFPLHF. CDR3 DNA: TGTGCCAGCAGCCCGACCCCAGGGTTGGGATTCCCCCTCCACTTT.

V gene TRBV19 combines with J gene TRBJ1-2; a weak D match, TRBD1 (6 bases). CDR1 LNHDA and CDR2 SQIVND come from the germline V gene (reference sequence). The CDR3 spans 19 residues. The V gene lost 5 bases and the J gene lost 7 bases, with 32 bases spanning the gap. The CDR3 nucleotides read TGTGCCAGTAGTGTTACAGGGTTGAAGGGTCATCGTCGGAGTCCTGGCTACACCTTC. It yields the protein CASSVTGLKGHRRSPGYTF.

V usage is TRBV4-3 and J usage is TRBJ1-2; possible D gene TRBD1, 6 bases. V dropped 4 bases and J dropped 10 bases, with 19 bases sitting between them. Germline CDR1 reads LGHNA; CDR2 reads YSLEER. The CDR3 runs 14 residues. Here the CDR3 reads CASSPTTDSGIYTF. The DNA for the CDR3 is TGCGCCAGCAGCCCAACCACGGACAGTGGAATCTACACCTTC.

The rearrangement uses TRBV5-1 and TRBJ1-1; D might be TRBD1 (5 bases). Germline CDR1 is SGHRS and CDR2 is YFSETQ. Trimming pared 4 bases from V and 2 bases from J, leaving 12 bases between. This CDR3 region has 14 residues. CDR3 in amino acids: CASSPARENTEAFF. The CDR3 nucleotides are TGCGCCAGCAGCCCAGCCAGGGAAAACACTGAAGCTTTCTTT. Full variable domain (remainder filled in from reference TRBV5-1 and TRBJ1-1): KAGVTQTPRYLIKTRGQQVTLSCSPISGHRSVSWYQQTPGQGLQFLFEYFSETQRNKGNFPGRFSGRQFSNSRSEMNVSTLELGDSALYLCASSPARENTEAFFGQGTRLTVV.

The chain employs TRBV13 and TRBJ2-2, with a tentative D call TRBD2 (6 bases). The V end was cut by 3 bases, the J end by 5 bases, with 13 bases between. Germline V CDR1 and CDR2: PRHDT, FYEKMQ (reference sequence). This CDR3 is built from 15 residues. The CDR3 is CASSLASDHTGELFF. The CDR3 region has the DNA TGTGCCAGCAGCTTGGCTAGCGATCATACCGGGGAGCTGTTTTTT.

This chain connects TRBV28 to TRBJ2-1; 12 bases align to TRBD2. Unmatched junction bases numbered 9, after V lost 5 bases and J lost 7 bases. Germline V gives CDR1 MDHEN, CDR2 SYDVKM. The CDR3 totals 16 residues. The CDR3 region has the DNA TGTGCCAGCAGTGCCCTCGGACTAGCGGGGAAAAATGAGCAGTTCTTC. Protein product: CASSALGLAGKNEQFF.

The J gene is TRBJ1-2, the V gene TRBV2, with 8 bases fitting TRBD1. Germline V gene data show CDR1 as SNHLY and CDR2 as FYNNEI. This CDR3 has 13 residues. With 9 bases clipped from V and 1 base from J, the junction kept 4 bases outside the gene matches. In nucleotides, the CDR3 is TGTGCCAGACGGACAGGGAATAACTATGGCTACACCTTC. It is translated as CARRTGNNYGYTF.

This clone was seen more than once but under ten times. The chain is built from TRBV7-8 and TRBJ2-2; TRBD1 matches 7 bases. Trimming took 4 bases from V and 1 from J; bases not matched to a gene: 6. The CDR3 consists of 16 residues. Germline CDR1 SGHVS, CDR2 FQNEAQ. CDR3 amino acids: CASSSARQGNTGELFF. The DNA of the CDR3 is TGTGCCAGCAGCTCGGCCCGACAGGGGAACACCGGGGAGCTGTTTTTT.

This rearrangement joins TRBV7-2 to TRBJ2-3; TRBD1 is a possible D gene (5 bases). Germline V gene data show CDR1 as SGHTA and CDR2 as FQGNSA. The V end lost 7 bases, the J end lost 4 bases, and 12 bases lay between the germline ends. This CDR3 has 13 residues. DNA of the CDR3: TGTGCCAGCACCTCTCAGGGTGCAGATACGCAGTATTTT. Translated, it gives CASTSQGADTQYF.

V and J are TRBV28 and TRBJ2-3; no clear D. This CDR3 is built from 14 residues. V was shortened by 1 base and J by 5 bases, with 10 bases between the two germline ends. Germline V gives CDR1 MDHEN, CDR2 SYDVKM. DNA of the CDR3: TGTGCCAGCAGTTTATCGGGTTCCCAAGATACGCAGTATTTT. Translation: CASSLSGSQDTQYF.

This clone was recorded only once. The chain has TRBV3-1 (or the pseudogene TRBV3-2) and TRBJ1-5, with unresolved D. The CDR3 totals 15 residues. With 6 bases removed from V and 4 bases from J, the gap between germline ends came to 16 bases. Germline V gene sequence: CDR1 LGHDT, CDR2 YNNKEL (reference sequence). CDR3 sequence (DNA): TGTGCCAGCAGTAATGCGGGTCATCTTAATCAGCCCCAGCATTTT. Translating gives CASSNAGHLNQPQHF.

The chain uses TRBV28 and TRBJ1-2; D gene ambiguous. The V end lost 2 bases, the J end lost 8 bases, and 9 bases lay between the germline ends. There are 12 residues in the CDR3. CDR1 is MDHEN and CDR2 is SYDVKM in the germline V gene. The CDR3 DNA is TGTGCCAGCAGTTTAGATATTCAGGGCTACACCTTC. Translation: CASSLDIQGYTF.

This clone was detected once. The CDR3 protein is CASSRPWDWEYTDTQYF. The CDR3, as DNA: TGCGCCAGCAGCCGACCCTGGGACTGGGAATACACAGATACGCAGTATTTT. V is TRBV4-3 and J is TRBJ2-3; a weak D match, TRBD2 (6 bases). V shed 4 bases and J shed 2 bases, with 19 bases lying between them. Germline V lookup: CDR1 LGHNA, CDR2 YSLEER. The CDR3 totals 17 residues.

The chain joins TRBV27 to TRBJ1-5, with D possibly being TRBD1 (5 bases). V lost 5 bases and J 4 bases, leaving 12 bases between the germline ends. CDR1 is MNHEY, CDR2 SMNVEV, per germline (reference sequence). CDR3 size: 14 residues. CDR3 DNA sequence: TGTGCCAGCAGTCGTGGGGGGACTAATCAGCCCCAGCATTTT. Translated, it gives CASSRGGTNQPQHF.

A single count supports this clone. The CDR3 nucleotides are TGTGCCAGCAGCGAACAATATCAGCCCCAGCATTTT. It is translated as CASSEQYQPQHF. The rearrangement links TRBV2 to TRBJ1-5; no clear D gene. Per germline, CDR1 SNHLY and CDR2 FYNNEI. V lost 6 bases and J lost 5, with 8 bases in between. This CDR3 has 12 residues.

The chain recombines TRBV27 with TRBJ1-1; D possibly corresponds to TRBD1 (6 bases). CDR1 is MNHEY and CDR2 is SMNVEV in the germline V gene (reference sequence). Trimming removed 6 bases from V and 9 bases from J, with 17 bases in between. This CDR3 has 13 residues. The CDR3 DNA is TGTGCCAGCAGCCGTATACGGACAGATCAAGCTTTCTTT. Translating it yields CASSRIRTDQAFF.

This clone has a single count. As DNA, the CDR3 is TGTGCCAGCAGCGTTGCCCAGAACACCATATATTTT. Protein product: CASSVAQNTIYF. This chain links TRBV9 with TRBJ1-3; D remains ambiguous. The ends were cut back, 2 bases at V and 7 bases at J, with 7 bases in the middle. The germline V gene has CDR1 SGDLS and CDR2 YYNGEE. This CDR3 has 12 residues. The variable domain in full, with the rest retrieved from reference TRBV9 and TRBJ1-3, is DSGVTQTPKHLITATGQRVTLRCSPRSGDLSVYWYQQSLDQGLQFLIQYYNGEERAKGNILERFSAQQFPDLHSELNLSSLELGDSALYFCASSVAQNTIYFGEGSWLTVV.

This clone showed up just once. The rearrangement joins TRBV4-3 to TRBJ2-4; D perhaps matches TRBD2 (5 bases). Trimming removed 3 bases from V and 1 base from J, with 10 bases in between. There are 15 residues in the CDR3. Germline CDR1 is LGHNA and CDR2 is YSLEER. The CDR3 region is CASSQWEQAKNIQYF. For the CDR3, the DNA is TGCGCCAGCAGCCAGTGGGAGCAGGCCAAAAACATTCAGTACTTC.

V and J are TRBV9 and TRBJ1-1; 10 bases are shared with TRBD1. Germline CDR1 and CDR2: SGDLS and YYNGEE. The CDR3 runs 16 residues. Trimming at V came to 3 bases and at J to 1 base, leaving 6 bases not matched to a gene. The CDR3 region is CASSEGQGTWNTEAFF. The CDR3 DNA reads TGTGCCAGCAGCGAGGGACAGGGGACATGGAACACTGAAGCTTTCTTT.

The chain is built from TRBV10-3 and TRBJ1-5, with D maybe TRBD1 (5 bases). Trimming took off 3 bases at V and 7 bases at J, with 13 bases between the two ends. Germline V gene data show CDR1 as ENHRY and CDR2 as SYGVKD. CDR3 length equals 14 residues. The DNA of the CDR3 is TGTGCCATCAGTGACAGGGAAACTACGCAGCCCCAGCATTTT. It yields the protein CAISDRETTQPQHF.

The chain recombines TRBV19 with TRBJ2-7, with D possibly TRBD2 on 7 matching bases. CDR3 size: 16 residues. Germline V CDR1 and CDR2: LNHDA, SQIVND (reference sequence). Deletions cut 2 bases from V and 3 bases from J, with 17 bases between. The CDR3 bases are TGTGCCAGTAGTATATCGGGGGGCGGAGGATTCTACGAGCAGTACTTC. Residues: CASSISGGGGFYEQYF.

The chain employs TRBV11-1 and TRBJ1-4, with D possibly matching TRBD1 (6 bases). The CDR3 is made up of 15 amino acids. The V end lost 5 bases, the J end lost 8 bases, and 18 bases lay between the germline ends. The germline CDR1 and CDR2 sequences are SGHAT and FQDESV (reference sequence). CDR3 DNA: TGTGCCAGCAGCCCCGCCGGGGGGAGGGGGGAAAAACTGTTTTTT. It translates to CASSPAGGRGEKLFF.

J is TRBJ2-2 and V is TRBV13; 7 bases match TRBD1. J gave up 1 base and V 5 bases, and 4 bases lay outside the gene matches. CDR3 length equals 15 residues. Germline V gives CDR1 PRHDT, CDR2 FYEKMQ (reference sequence). DNA for the CDR3: TGTGCCAGCAGCGCGGACAGGCTGAACACCGGGGAGCTGTTTTTT. This encodes CASSADRLNTGELFF.

This clone was seen a single time. This chain joins TRBV7-3 and TRBJ2-3; 7 bases line up with TRBD2. After removal of 4 bases from V and 8 bases from J, the junction contained 9 bases not matched to a gene. CDR1 is SGHTA, CDR2 FQGTGA, per germline. The CDR3 is 14 residues long. CDR3 protein: CASSSGGGSGTQYF. The CDR3 nucleotides are TGTGCCAGCAGCTCGGGCGGGGGAAGCGGTACGCAGTATTTT.

The J gene is TRBJ2-1, the V gene TRBV3-1 (or the pseudogene TRBV3-2); 9 bases match TRBD2. The germline gives CDR1 LGHDT, CDR2 YNNKEL (reference sequence). The ends lost 6 bases at V and 6 bases at J; junction bases unmatched: 3. The CDR3 has 13 residues. CDR3 nucleotide sequence: TGTGCCAGCAGTCTTAGCGGGAGCAATGAGCAGTTCTTC. This gives the protein CASSLSGSNEQFF.

This rearrangement joins TRBV9 to TRBJ2-1; tentative D call: TRBD2 (6 bases). This CDR3 is 16 amino acids long. Trimming cost V 4 bases and J 0 bases, with 14 bases left between them. Germline lookup yields CDR1 SGDLS and CDR2 YYNGEE. The DNA of the CDR3 is TGTGCCAGCAGCCCGCCGGGACTGAGCTCCTACAATGAGCAGTTCTTC. It is translated as CASSPPGLSSYNEQFF.

V usage is TRBV7-6 and J usage is TRBJ1-1, with a weak D call TRBD1 (6 bases). Germline V gene data show CDR1 as SGHVS and CDR2 as FNYEAQ. This CDR3 is 14 amino acids long. V shed 5 bases and J shed 4 bases, with 14 bases lying between them. CDR3 bases: TGTGCCAGCAGCCCCCAACAGGGATTCACTGAAGCTTTCTTT. Translated, it gives CASSPQQGFTEAFF.

The chain employs TRBV19 and TRBJ2-1, with D maybe TRBD2 (6 bases). CDR1 and CDR2 (germline): LNHDA, SQIVND (reference sequence). The CDR3 is 15 residues long. Deletions cut 7 bases from V and 6 bases from J, with 19 bases between. Here the CDR3 reads CASNRNPGTSNEQFF. The CDR3, as DNA: TGTGCCAGTAACCGAAACCCGGGGACTTCCAATGAGCAGTTCTTC.